These 27 T cell receptor beta chains originate from one sample sequenced in a study of T-cell reconstitution after alpha-beta-depleted transplantation in children. The authors prepared the TCRbeta library with unique molecular identifiers. TCRdb re-called the PCR reads with MiXCR, one entry per CDR3 protein. The sample carries 330,000 or so distinct CDR3 sequences, 10% recorded once. The sample consisted of PBMCs from the stem cell graft donor, taken from the stem cell graft. All receptors derive from a human donor who donated a stem cell graft to a child with acute lymphoblastic leukemia.

In this sample, this clonotype turned up a few times. The rearrangement links TRBV5-1 to TRBJ2-4; D unresolved. In germline, CDR1 is SGHRS, CDR2 YFSETQ. The CDR3 runs to 15 residues. V was cut by 4 bases and J by 1 base, with 12 bases left in between. The CDR3 is CASSDRPLAKNIQYF. CDR3 bases: TGCGCCAGCAGCGACCGACCCCTTGCCAAAAACATTCAGTACTTC.

This clonotype was counted a few times. The chain combines TRBV10-3 with TRBJ2-7; no clear D gene. Deletions cut 4 bases from V and 4 bases from J, with 5 bases between. This CDR3 contains 11 residues. Germline V gives CDR1 ENHRY, CDR2 SYGVKD. CDR3 sequence reads: CAISVDYEQYF. CDR3 bases: TGTGCCATCAGTGTGGATTACGAGCAGTACTTC.

DNA of the CDR3: TGTGCCAGCAGCCCCGGGGGGACGGGGGCCAACTATGGCTACACCTTC. The encoded protein is CASSPGGTGANYGYTF. The chain joins TRBV5-5 to TRBJ1-2; D may be TRBD1 (6 bases). The V and J ends lost 4 bases and 2 bases respectively, with 18 bases between them. In germline, CDR1 is SGHKS, CDR2 YYEKEE (reference sequence). The CDR3 spans 16 residues.

This clonotype was observed at least ten times. The CDR3 sequence: CSVDKAGIYNEQFF. The CDR3, as DNA: TGCAGCGTTGACAAGGCGGGGATTTACAATGAGCAGTTCTTC. J is TRBJ2-1 and V is TRBV29-1; maybe TRBD2 (6 bases). The CDR3 length is 14 residues. Germline CDR1 is SQVTM and CDR2 is ANQGSEA. The V gene lost 3 bases and the J gene lost 4 bases, with 13 bases spanning the gap.

The gene calls are TRBV7-3 and TRBJ2-1; D is unclear. Per the germline V gene, CDR1 is SGHTA and CDR2 is FQGTGA. V was trimmed by 2 bases and J by 7 bases, leaving 6 bases between them. The CDR3 sequence is 12 residues long. CDR3 protein: CASSLGWNEQFF. CDR3 bases: TGTGCCAGCAGCTTAGGTTGGAATGAGCAGTTCTTC.

This clonotype occurred a few times. The chain employs TRBV28 and TRBJ1-5, with unresolved D. Trimming cost V 5 bases and J 3 bases, with 11 bases left between them. The length of the CDR3 is 14 residues. Germline V gene data show CDR1 as MDHEN and CDR2 as SYDVKM. The DNA of the CDR3 is TGTGCCAGCAGTACAGAGTTATACAATCAGCCCCAGCATTTT. Amino acid sequence: CASSTELYNQPQHF.

J is TRBJ2-3 and V is TRBV7-3; a possible D gene is TRBD1 (5 bases). V gave up 0 bases and J gave up 2 bases, with 9 bases separating them. There are 15 residues in the CDR3. Germline V gene data show CDR1 as SGHTA and CDR2 as FQGTGA. The CDR3 region is CASSLTGANTDTQYF. The CDR3 region has the DNA TGTGCCAGCAGCTTAACAGGGGCGAACACAGATACGCAGTATTTT.

The V and J genes are TRBV29-1 and TRBJ1-5, with D hard to call. The CDR3 loop spans 14 amino acids. V gave up 5 bases and J gave up 0 bases, with 11 bases separating them. Germline CDR1 and CDR2: SQVTM and ANQGSEA. The CDR3 protein is CSVSDVSSNQPQHF. CDR3 DNA: TGCAGCGTTTCCGACGTGAGTAGCAATCAGCCCCAGCATTTT.

The rearrangement uses TRBV20-1 and TRBJ2-1; no reliable D call. Per germline, CDR1 DFQATT and CDR2 SNEGSKA (reference sequence). The CDR3 is 13 amino acids. CDR3 DNA: TGCAGCTTGCCAGTGCCGAACGGGAATGAGCAGTTCTTC. It yields the protein CSLPVPNGNEQFF.

This clonotype has a handful of counts. The chain uses TRBV5-1 and TRBJ2-3; 8 bases are a match to TRBD2. This CDR3 contains 16 residues. The germline gives CDR1 SGHRS, CDR2 YFSETQ. V lost 1 base, J lost 6 bases, and 10 bases stayed unmatched. CDR3 in DNA: TGCGCCAGCAGCTTGTCAGCGGGAGTCGAGTTTGATACGCAGTATTTT. It specifies CASSLSAGVEFDTQYF.

The rearrangement links TRBV27 to TRBJ2-7; 8 positions agree with TRBD1. Germline lookup yields CDR1 MNHEY and CDR2 SMNVEV (reference sequence). This CDR3 has 13 residues. J gave up 7 bases and V 3 bases, and 5 bases lay outside the gene matches. The chain's CDR3 is CASSLSTGVEQYF. Here the CDR3 DNA reads TGTGCCAGCAGTTTGTCGACAGGGGTAGAGCAGTACTTC.

This clonotype was observed many times. This sequence joins TRBV28 and TRBJ1-2, with D possibly TRBD1 on 6 matching bases. Germline V gene lookup returns CDR1 MDHEN and CDR2 SYDVKM. V gave up 3 bases and J gave up 4 bases, with 12 bases separating them. The CDR3 sequence is 14 residues long. The CDR3, as DNA: TGTGCCAGCAGTTTGGGCAGGGGAGGCTATGGCTACACCTTC. As protein: CASSLGRGGYGYTF.

This clonotype was observed many times. The rearrangement links TRBV7-9 to TRBJ2-3; possible D gene TRBD2, 6 bases. CDR3 size: 15 residues. Germline lookup yields CDR1 SEHNR and CDR2 FQNEAQ (reference sequence). Trimming cost V 5 bases and J 2 bases, with 14 bases left between them. CDR3 sequence (DNA): TGTGCCAGCAGCGAGGGACTTTTCGACACAGATACGCAGTATTTT. This translates into CASSEGLFDTDTQYF.

This clonotype was detected ten times or more. The V call is TRBV20-1, the J call TRBJ2-7; 8 nucleotides align to TRBD1. Germline lookup yields CDR1 DFQATT and CDR2 SNEGSKA (reference sequence). The CDR3 has 15 residues. The junction had 9 bases not matched to a gene; V was cut back by 5 bases and J by 0 bases. The CDR3 region has the DNA TGCAGTGCTCCCCATCCGGGACAGGACTCCTACGAGCAGTACTTC. Residues: CSAPHPGQDSYEQYF.

The gene calls are TRBV12-3 or TRBV12-4 and TRBJ2-3, with D unresolved. CDR3 size: 11 residues. The V and J ends lost 6 bases and 6 bases respectively, with 7 bases between them. This chain's CDR3 is CASSVRDTQYF. The CDR3 bases are TGTGCCAGCAGCGTTAGGGATACGCAGTATTTT.

The V call is TRBV12-3 or TRBV12-4, the J call TRBJ2-2; possibly TRBD1 for D (6 bases). V was trimmed by 2 bases and J by 5 bases, leaving 18 bases between them. The CDR3 runs 17 residues. CDR3 nucleotide sequence: TGTGCCAGCAGTTTATGGAGTTTGTACAGGGCGACCGGGGAGCTGTTTTTT. Protein sequence: CASSLWSLYRATGELFF.

This rearrangement joins TRBV10-3 to TRBJ1-6, with D uncertain. Germline loops: CDR1 ENHRY, CDR2 SYGVKD. Trimming cost V 8 bases and J 8 bases, with 13 bases left between them. The CDR3 covers 13 residues. The CDR3 DNA sequence: TGTGCCATCGTTCCAGACCCTGATTCACCCCTCCACTTT. Translated: CAIVPDPDSPLHF.

The V call is TRBV5-1, the J call TRBJ2-7; D remains unclear. The CDR3 covers 11 residues. Germline-derived CDR1 and CDR2 are SGHRS and YFSETQ. The V end was cut by 8 bases, the J end by 7 bases, with 13 bases between. CDR3 nucleotide sequence: TGCGCCAGTGCATCACTGGGGGAGCAGTACTTC. Its translation: CASASLGEQYF.

A few counts support this clonotype. The rearrangement links TRBV6-5 to TRBJ2-1; 14 bases line up with TRBD2. The J segment lost 0 bases and the V segment lost 4 bases, leaving 2 bases of the junction unmatched. This CDR3 is 17 amino acids long. Germline CDR1 and CDR2: MNHEY and SVGAGI. CDR3 nucleotide sequence: TGTGCCAGCAGTTCAGGACTAGCGGGAGGCTCCTACAATGAGCAGTTCTTC. Translating it yields CASSSGLAGGSYNEQFF.

Comment on this clonotype: A much larger clone lies one base from this, so it may be a read error. The CDR3 nucleotides are TGTGCCACCAGCTTAGACAGGGGGCAAGAGACCCAGTACTTC. It translates to CATSLDRGQETQYF. The J gene is TRBJ2-5, the V gene TRBV7-2, with 9 positions matching TRBD1. The germline CDR1 and CDR2 sequences are SGHTA and FQGNSA. The CDR3 length is 14 residues.

This clonotype was detected only a few times. J is TRBJ2-4 and V is TRBV5-1, with D possibly being TRBD1 (5 bases). The CDR3 contains 17 residues. Germline lookup yields CDR1 SGHRS and CDR2 YFSETQ. V was shortened by 0 bases and J by 0 bases, with 13 bases between the two germline ends. The CDR3: CASSLDRFGLAKNIQYF. CDR3 nucleotides: TGCGCCAGCAGCTTGGACAGGTTTGGTTTAGCCAAAAACATTCAGTACTTC.

This clonotype was counted only a few times. The chain is built from TRBV15 and TRBJ2-2; D might be TRBD1 or TRBD2, each matching 5 bases. Per the germline V gene, CDR1 is LNHNV and CDR2 is YYDKDF (reference sequence). Trimming shortened V by 0 bases and J by 5 bases, and 10 bases separated the two germline ends. The CDR3 contains 15 residues. The CDR3 bases are TGTGCCACCAGCAGAGAGGGGGATTTGACCGGGGAGCTGTTTTTT. Protein: CATSREGDLTGELFF.

This clonotype appeared many times. The genes are TRBV4-1 and TRBJ2-7; TRBD2 might be the D (5 bases). The V gene lost 0 bases and the J gene lost 3 bases, with 12 bases spanning the gap. This CDR3 has 15 amino acids. CDR1 is MGHRA and CDR2 is YSYEKL in the germline V gene. In DNA form, the CDR3 reads TGCGCCAGCAGCCAAGAAGGCGGGTCCCTCTACGAGCAGTACTTC. Translating gives CASSQEGGSLYEQYF.

The V and J genes are TRBV20-1 and TRBJ2-1, with D perhaps TRBD1 or TRBD2 (5 bases each). CDR1 is DFQATT, CDR2 SNEGSKA, per germline (reference sequence). The CDR3 runs 13 residues. Trimming cost V 3 bases and J 8 bases, with 14 bases left between them. The CDR3 spells CSARVGPGDEQFF. Written as DNA, the CDR3 is TGCAGTGCTAGGGTGGGGCCCGGGGATGAGCAGTTCTTC.

The chain is built from TRBV7-2 and TRBJ1-4; D is uncertain. This CDR3 contains 14 residues. Between the trimmed V and J ends, which lost 2 bases and 6 bases, there was a span of 10 bases. CDR1 and CDR2 from the germline V gene are SGHTA and FQGNSA. CDR3 sequence: CASSLFSGDEKLFF. The CDR3 DNA reads TGTGCCAGCAGCTTATTCTCAGGAGATGAAAAACTGTTTTTT.

The rearrangement uses TRBV7-2 and TRBJ2-7; 12 nucleotides agree with TRBD1. The CDR3 runs to 13 residues. The V gene end was trimmed by 11 bases and the J gene end by 2 bases; junction bases not matched to a gene: 4. The germline V gene encodes CDR1 SGHTA and CDR2 FQGNSA. CDR3 residues: CAGGTGGAYEQYF. CDR3 nucleotide sequence: TGTGCCGGAGGGACAGGGGGCGCCTACGAGCAGTACTTC.

This clonotype was observed a few times. The genes are TRBV20-1 and TRBJ2-3; 9 nucleotides align to TRBD2. The CDR3 extends over 22 amino acids. The V segment lost 0 bases and the J segment 5 bases; nucleotides outside the gene matches: 27. CDR1 is DFQATT, CDR2 SNEGSKA, per germline (reference sequence). The CDR3 sequence is CSAREFKFGRLAEVGVLDTQYF. The CDR3 bases are TGCAGTGCTAGAGAATTTAAGTTTGGGAGACTAGCGGAGGTTGGTGTCTTAGATACGCAGTATTTT.